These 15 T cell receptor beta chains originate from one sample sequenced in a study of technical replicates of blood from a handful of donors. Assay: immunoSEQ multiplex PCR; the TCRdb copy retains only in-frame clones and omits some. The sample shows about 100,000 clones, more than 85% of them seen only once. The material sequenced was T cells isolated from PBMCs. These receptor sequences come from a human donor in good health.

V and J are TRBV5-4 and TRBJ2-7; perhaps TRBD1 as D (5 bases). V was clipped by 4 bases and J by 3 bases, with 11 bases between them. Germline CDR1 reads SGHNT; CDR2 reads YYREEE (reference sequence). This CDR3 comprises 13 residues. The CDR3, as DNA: TGTGCCAGCAGCGACCAGGGCCGCTACGAGCAGTACTTC. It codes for CASSDQGRYEQYF.

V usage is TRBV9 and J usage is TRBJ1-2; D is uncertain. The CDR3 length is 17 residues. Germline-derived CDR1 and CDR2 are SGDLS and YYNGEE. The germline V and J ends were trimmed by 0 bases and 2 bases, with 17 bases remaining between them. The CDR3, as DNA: TGTGCCAGCAGCGTAGACCAGTTACCTGATTTAAACTATGGCTACACCTTC. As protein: CASSVDQLPDLNYGYTF.

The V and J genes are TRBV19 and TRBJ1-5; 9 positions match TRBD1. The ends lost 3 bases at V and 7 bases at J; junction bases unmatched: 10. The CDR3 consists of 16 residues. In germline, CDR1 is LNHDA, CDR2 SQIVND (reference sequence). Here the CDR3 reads CASSILWTGERQPQHF. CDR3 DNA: TGTGCCAGTAGTATTCTCTGGACAGGGGAGAGACAGCCCCAGCATTTT. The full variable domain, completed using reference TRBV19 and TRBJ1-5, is DGGITQSPKYLFRKEGQNVTLSCEQNLNHDAMYWYRQDPGQGLRLIYYSQIVNDFQKGDIAEGYSVSREKKESFPLTVTSAQKNPTAFYLCASSILWTGERQPQHFGDGTRLSIL.

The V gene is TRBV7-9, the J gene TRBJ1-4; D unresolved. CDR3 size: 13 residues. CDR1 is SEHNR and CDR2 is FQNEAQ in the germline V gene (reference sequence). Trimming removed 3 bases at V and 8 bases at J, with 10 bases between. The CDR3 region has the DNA TGTGCCAGCAGCTTCATCAAAGAGGAAAAACTGTTTTTT. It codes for CASSFIKEEKLFF.

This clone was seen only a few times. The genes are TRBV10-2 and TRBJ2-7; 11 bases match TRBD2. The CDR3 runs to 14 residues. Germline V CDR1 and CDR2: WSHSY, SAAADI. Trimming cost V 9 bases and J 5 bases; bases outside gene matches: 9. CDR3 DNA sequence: TGCGCCAGTGCCCTAGCGGGGGGTAACCACGAGCAGTACTTC. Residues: CASALAGGNHEQYF.

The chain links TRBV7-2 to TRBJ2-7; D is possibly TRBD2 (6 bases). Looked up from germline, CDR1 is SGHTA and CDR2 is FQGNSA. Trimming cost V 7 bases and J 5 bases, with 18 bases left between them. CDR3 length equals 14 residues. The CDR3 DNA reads TGTGCCAGCACCGCTAATCGGGGGAGCAACGAGCAGTACTTC. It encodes CASTANRGSNEQYF.

CDR3 sequence (DNA): TGTGCCAGCAGGGAGACTAGCGGGATGGATACGCAGTATTTT. This codes for CASRETSGMDTQYF. J is TRBJ2-3 and V is TRBV5-6, with 11 nucleotides matching TRBD2. This CDR3 is built from 14 residues. Germline V gives CDR1 SGHDT, CDR2 YYEEEE. V lost 5 bases to trimming and J lost 6 bases; unmatched junction nucleotides: 5.

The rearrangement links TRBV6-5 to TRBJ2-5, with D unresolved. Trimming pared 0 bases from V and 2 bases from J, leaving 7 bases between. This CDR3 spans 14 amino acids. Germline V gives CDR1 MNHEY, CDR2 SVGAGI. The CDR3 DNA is TGTGCCAGCAGTTACTCGAACCAGCAAGAGACCCAGTACTTC. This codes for CASSYSNQQETQYF.

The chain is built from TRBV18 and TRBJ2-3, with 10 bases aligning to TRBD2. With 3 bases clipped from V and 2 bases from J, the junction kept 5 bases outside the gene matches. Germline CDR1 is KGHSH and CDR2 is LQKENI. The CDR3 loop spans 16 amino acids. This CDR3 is CASSPSGRAPTDTQYF. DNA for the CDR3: TGTGCCAGCTCACCCAGCGGGAGGGCCCCCACAGATACGCAGTATTTT. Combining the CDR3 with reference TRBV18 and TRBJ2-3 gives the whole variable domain NAGVMQNPRHLVRRRGQEARLRCSPMKGHSHVYWYRQLPEEGLKFMVYLQKENIIDESGMPKERFSAEFPKEGPSILRIQQVVRGDSAAYFCASSPSGRAPTDTQYFGPGTRLTVL.

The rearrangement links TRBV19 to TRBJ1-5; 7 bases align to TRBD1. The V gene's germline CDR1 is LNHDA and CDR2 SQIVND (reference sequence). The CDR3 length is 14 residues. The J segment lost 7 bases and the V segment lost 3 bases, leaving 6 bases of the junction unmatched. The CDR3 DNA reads TGTGCCAGTAGTATCAAACAGGGGAACCAGCCCCAGCATTTT. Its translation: CASSIKQGNQPQHF.

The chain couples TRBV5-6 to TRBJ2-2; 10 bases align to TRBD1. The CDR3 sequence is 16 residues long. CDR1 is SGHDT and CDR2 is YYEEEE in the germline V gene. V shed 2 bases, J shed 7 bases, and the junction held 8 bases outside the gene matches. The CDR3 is CASSFSGTGAIGELFF. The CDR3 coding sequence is TGTGCCAGCAGCTTTTCCGGGACAGGGGCGATCGGGGAGCTGTTTTTT.

CDR3 DNA: TGCGCCAGCAGCCAATTTCACAGGGGGGTTATGAACACTGAAGCTTTCTTT. Encoded protein: CASSQFHRGVMNTEAFF. The chain uses TRBV4-3 and TRBJ1-1; TRBD1 aligns across 8 bases. This CDR3 is built from 17 residues. Germline values: CDR1 LGHNA, CDR2 YSLEER. Trimming cost V 2 bases and J 0 bases; bases outside gene matches: 8.

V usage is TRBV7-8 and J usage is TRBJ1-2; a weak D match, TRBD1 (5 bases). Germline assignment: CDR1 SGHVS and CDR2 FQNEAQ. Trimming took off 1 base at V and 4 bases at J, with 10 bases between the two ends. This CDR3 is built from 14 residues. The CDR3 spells CASSLEGQSYGYTF. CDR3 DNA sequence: TGTGCCAGCAGCTTAGAGGGGCAGAGCTATGGCTACACCTTC.

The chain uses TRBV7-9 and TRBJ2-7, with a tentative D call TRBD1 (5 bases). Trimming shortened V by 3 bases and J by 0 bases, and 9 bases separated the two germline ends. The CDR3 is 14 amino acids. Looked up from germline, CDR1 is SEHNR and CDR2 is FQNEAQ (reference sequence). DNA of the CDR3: TGTGCCAGCAGCTTCTCCCAGGGCTCCTACGAGCAGTACTTC. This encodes CASSFSQGSYEQYF.

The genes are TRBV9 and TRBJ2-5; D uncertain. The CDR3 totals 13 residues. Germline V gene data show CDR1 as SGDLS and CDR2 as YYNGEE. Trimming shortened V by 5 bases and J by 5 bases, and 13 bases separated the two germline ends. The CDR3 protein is CASSPKLQETQYF. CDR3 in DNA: TGTGCCAGCAGTCCCAAGTTGCAGGAGACCCAGTACTTC.